Presented here are 20 T cell receptor beta chains from one specimen sequenced in a study of blood T cell repertoires in COVID-19. Sequencing used immunoSEQ multiplex PCR; TCRdb keeps in-frame clones, though not all of them. The sample lists 100,000 or so clones, around 92% occurring once. The specimen sequenced was peripheral blood. The receptors were gathered from a man in his late teens or twenties with acute or convalescent COVID-19.

This sequence joins TRBV6-1 and TRBJ1-2; 8 bases line up with TRBD1. This CDR3 contains 14 residues. J gave up 4 bases and V 2 bases, and 3 bases lay outside the gene matches. CDR1 MNHNS and CDR2 SASEGT come from the germline V gene. For the CDR3, the DNA is TGTGCCAGCAGTGAATGGACAGGGAGCTATGGCTACACCTTC. This codes for CASSEWTGSYGYTF.

This clone was picked up one time. The V gene is TRBV4-2, the J gene TRBJ2-1; 11 positions match TRBD2. This CDR3 is built from 19 residues. Germline loops: CDR1 LGHNA, CDR2 YNFKEQ. V gave up 1 base and J gave up 8 bases; unmatched junction bases: 16. The CDR3 bases are TGTGCCAGCAGCCAAGTCACGGGCCTACTAGCGGGAGTGGAGGATGAGCAGTTCTTC. Residues: CASSQVTGLLAGVEDEQFF.

The V gene is TRBV6-5, the J gene TRBJ2-3; perhaps TRBD1 as D (6 bases). The CDR3 is made up of 14 amino acids. Germline lookup yields CDR1 MNHEY and CDR2 SVGAGI. Trimming took 6 bases from V and 4 from J, leaving 14 bases between them. The CDR3: CASSDGSGADTQYF. The DNA for the CDR3 is TGTGCCAGCAGCGATGGTTCAGGGGCAGATACGCAGTATTTT.

The chain uses TRBV5-1 and TRBJ1-2; TRBD1 matches at 7 bases. Unmatched junction bases numbered 10, after V lost 4 bases and J lost 4 bases. This CDR3 is 15 amino acids long. Germline V CDR1 and CDR2: SGHRS, YFSETQ. The CDR3 DNA sequence: TGCGCCAGCAGCCTGCAACTGGGACAGCTCTATGGCTACACCTTC. It codes for CASSLQLGQLYGYTF.

The V gene is TRBV4-2, the J gene TRBJ1-5; 7 bases align to TRBD1. The trim removed 0 bases at V and 9 bases at J, leaving 14 bases unmatched. The germline V gene encodes CDR1 LGHNA and CDR2 YNFKEQ. The CDR3 has 17 amino acids. CDR3 protein: CASSQEPLGQTAWPQHF. CDR3 bases: TGTGCCAGCAGCCAAGAACCTTTGGGACAGACCGCATGGCCCCAGCATTTT.

This chain connects TRBV2 to TRBJ1-5; the D is unclear. CDR3 length: 14 residues. Trimming removed 6 bases at V and 3 bases at J, with 12 bases between. Germline values: CDR1 SNHLY, CDR2 FYNNEI. Here the CDR3 DNA reads TGTGCCAGCAGATTACACGAAACCAATCAGCCCCAGCATTTT. It translates to CASRLHETNQPQHF. Complete variable domain (other parts from reference TRBV2 and TRBJ1-5): EPEVTQTPSHQVTQMGQEVILRCVPISNHLYFYWYRQILGQKVEFLVSFYNNEISEKSEIFDDQFSVERPDGSNFTLKIRSTKLEDSAMYFCASRLHETNQPQHFGDGTRLSIL.

V usage is TRBV4-1 and J usage is TRBJ2-3, with a possible D match to TRBD2 (6 bases). There are 17 residues in the CDR3. V lost 4 bases to trimming and J lost 0 bases, with 17 bases between them. Germline values: CDR1 MGHRA, CDR2 YSYEKL. CDR3 in amino acids: CASSRILAGTSTDTQYF. CDR3 nucleotides: TGCGCCAGCAGCCGAATACTAGCCGGCACTAGCACAGATACGCAGTATTTT.

This chain joins TRBV29-1 and TRBJ1-2; D is ambiguous. The CDR3 consists of 13 residues. Deletions cut 4 bases from V and 7 bases from J, with 16 bases between. Looked up from germline, CDR1 is SQVTM and CDR2 is ANQGSEA. CDR3 bases: TGCAGCGTTGCGGGGTCTCTTTGGGGTGGCTACACCTTC. Its translation is CSVAGSLWGGYTF.

The V gene is TRBV27, the J gene TRBJ1-1; D unclear. The CDR3 runs 15 residues. V was cut by 6 bases and J by 5 bases, with 19 bases left in between. The germline V gene has CDR1 MNHEY and CDR2 SMNVEV (reference sequence). The CDR3 sequence is CASSPWGGEGTEAFF. The CDR3 bases are TGTGCCAGCAGCCCCTGGGGTGGGGAGGGAACTGAAGCTTTCTTT.

This clone has more than one count but fewer than ten. The chain carries TRBV11-2 and TRBJ2-2; D perhaps matches TRBD1 (6 bases). Germline loops: CDR1 SGHAT, CDR2 FQNNGV. The CDR3 has 16 amino acids. V gave up 2 bases and J gave up 3 bases, with 13 bases separating them. The CDR3, as DNA: TGTGCCAGCAGCTTAACGAGGGGGTCGGACACCGGGGAGCTGTTTTTT. Translating gives CASSLTRGSDTGELFF.

V and J are TRBV3-1 (or the pseudogene TRBV3-2) and TRBJ1-3, with D possibly TRBD1 on 6 matching bases. The CDR3 runs to 14 residues. V was shortened by 4 bases and J by 4 bases, with 11 bases between the two germline ends. Germline loops: CDR1 LGHDT, CDR2 YNNKEL (reference sequence). CDR3 sequence reads: CASSRPGAGNTIYF. CDR3 nucleotides: TGTGCCAGCAGCCGGCCAGGGGCAGGAAACACCATATATTTT.

This rearrangement joins TRBV7-6 to TRBJ1-1; the D gene is possibly TRBD1 (6 bases). V was clipped by 1 base and J by 4 bases, with 16 bases between them. This CDR3 comprises 16 residues. The germline V gene has CDR1 SGHVS and CDR2 FNYEAQ. The CDR3 protein is CASSLVGGEWATEAFF. CDR3 coding DNA: TGTGCCAGCAGCTTAGTAGGGGGGGAGTGGGCCACTGAAGCTTTCTTT.

This chain joins TRBV6-5 and TRBJ1-2; possibly TRBD1 for D (5 bases). The germline V gene has CDR1 MNHEY and CDR2 SVGAGI. V was pared by 0 bases and J by 6 bases, with 17 bases between. This CDR3 is 16 amino acids long. The CDR3 protein is CASSYSLLTASHGYTF. In nucleotides, the CDR3 is TGTGCCAGCAGTTACTCGTTGTTGACAGCAAGTCATGGCTACACCTTC.

In its sample, this clone was seen once. The V gene is TRBV14, the J gene TRBJ1-1, with no clear D. Germline CDR1 SGHDN, CDR2 FVKESK. Deletions cut 4 bases from V and 1 base from J, with 7 bases between. This CDR3 has 13 amino acids. The CDR3 loop is CASSLPGNTEAFF. CDR3 nucleotide sequence: TGTGCCAGCAGCCTGCCGGGGAACACTGAAGCTTTCTTT.

This clone is a singleton in its sample. This chain links TRBV27 with TRBJ1-2; D unclear. Germline values: CDR1 MNHEY, CDR2 SMNVEV (reference sequence). With 3 bases removed from V and 4 bases from J, the gap between germline ends came to 9 bases. The CDR3 is 13 residues long. The CDR3 spells CASSLVGAYGYTF. In DNA, the CDR3 is TGTGCCAGCAGTTTGGTGGGAGCCTATGGCTACACCTTC.

The rearrangement uses TRBV19 and TRBJ2-3; TRBD2 agrees at 12 bases. The CDR3 extends over 15 amino acids. V lost 5 bases, J lost 5 bases, and 5 bases stayed unmatched. Germline V gene sequence: CDR1 LNHDA, CDR2 SQIVND (reference sequence). The CDR3 loop reads CASSRTSGTKDTQYF. Here the CDR3 DNA reads TGTGCCAGTAGTCGGACTAGCGGGACCAAAGATACGCAGTATTTT.

The genes are TRBV5-1 and TRBJ2-7; a possible D gene is TRBD1 (5 bases). Trimming took off 2 bases at V and 0 bases at J, with 12 bases between the two ends. Germline CDR1 and CDR2: SGHRS and YFSETQ. This CDR3 contains 15 residues. CDR3 in amino acids: CASSFRSDSSYEQYF. In DNA form, the CDR3 reads TGCGCCAGCAGCTTTAGGTCAGACAGCTCCTACGAGCAGTACTTC.

The chain joins TRBV6-5 to TRBJ1-2, with TRBD1 as a possible D gene (6 bases). V was clipped by 4 bases and J by 5 bases, with 11 bases between them. This CDR3 has 13 amino acids. Germline assignment: CDR1 MNHEY and CDR2 SVGAGI. CDR3 bases: TGTGCCAGCAGTTCGGGGGGCGGATATGGCTACACCTTC. Amino acid sequence: CASSSGGGYGYTF.

The CDR3 reads CASSPEGAAYEQYF. CDR3 bases: TGCGCCAGCAGCCCGGAGGGGGCTGCCTACGAGCAGTACTTC. This rearrangement joins TRBV5-1 to TRBJ2-7; D might be TRBD1 (7 bases). Trimming shortened V by 4 bases and J by 2 bases, and 13 bases separated the two germline ends. The length of the CDR3 is 14 residues. CDR1 and CDR2 (germline): SGHRS, YFSETQ.

This chain links TRBV2 with TRBJ2-3, with D possibly matching TRBD1 (7 bases). V was cut by 8 bases and J by 8 bases, with 17 bases left in between. CDR3 length: 13 residues. Per germline, CDR1 SNHLY and CDR2 FYNNEI. The CDR3 DNA sequence: TGTGCCAGCCTCCAGGGGGGCGTGGGTACGCAGTATTTT. Translating gives CASLQGGVGTQYF.